A single sample gave rise to the 18 T cell receptor beta chains below, sequenced in a study of blood T cells in healthy people across ages (dated by TCRdb to the mid-2010s). To prepare the library, 5' RACE was applied. The sequencing machine was an Illumina HiSeq 2500. The second PCR ran for roughly 7 to 11 cycles and used a J-beta primer mix along with a sample-barcoded 5' primer. Clones were called with MiXCR by TCRdb after fastp trimmed the public reads at Q25, and only in-frame beta chains were retained. Each entry is one CDR3 protein sequence, shown with its most common DNA and genes. The sample records about 970,000 distinct CDR3 sequences, just over 50% of which are singletons. Jointly, the top ten make up over 20% of the sample. The sequenced sample was blood. These receptors were taken from a woman in her sixties in good health.

As DNA, the CDR3 is TGCAGTGCTAACCGACCGGGACAGGGCGTCGGCTCACCCCTCCACTTT. This gives the protein CSANRPGQGVGSPLHF. The chain carries TRBV20-1 and TRBJ1-6; 9 nucleotides align to TRBD1. The CDR3 loop spans 16 amino acids. J was trimmed by 10 bases and V by 4 bases; bases with no gene match: 14. Germline assignment: CDR1 DFQATT and CDR2 SNEGSKA (reference sequence).

The chain joins TRBV5-1 to TRBJ2-7, with 11 positions matching TRBD1. Germline V gives CDR1 SGHRS, CDR2 YFSETQ. V trimming: 4 bases; J trimming: 5 bases; junction bases outside the gene matches: 5. This CDR3 region has 14 residues. Written as DNA, the CDR3 is TGCGCCAGCAGCGGGACAGGGGGGAGCGACGAGCAGTACTTC. Amino acid sequence: CASSGTGGSDEQYF.

The chain links TRBV3-1 to TRBJ2-1, with D tentatively TRBD1 or TRBD2 (5 bases each). Germline values: CDR1 LGHDT, CDR2 YNNKEL (reference sequence). The V end lost 2 bases, the J end lost 5 bases, and 13 bases lay between the germline ends. The CDR3 has 15 amino acids. In DNA form, the CDR3 reads TGTGCCAGCAGCCAAAAGGCGGTGGGACACAATGAGCAGTTCTTC. Translating gives CASSQKAVGHNEQFF.

This chain links TRBV10-3 with TRBJ2-5; the match to TRBD2 covers 8 bases. The CDR3 spans 13 residues. Germline V lookup: CDR1 ENHRY, CDR2 SYGVKD. V shed 2 bases and J 4 bases; nucleotides not matched to a gene: 0. The CDR3 sequence: CAISEGLAETQYF. Here the CDR3 DNA reads TGTGCCATCAGTGAGGGACTAGCAGAGACCCAGTACTTC.

This clonotype has just a few counts. J is TRBJ1-1 and V is TRBV2; D gene ambiguous. Looked up from germline, CDR1 is SNHLY and CDR2 is FYNNEI. The CDR3 covers 16 residues. Deletions cut 8 bases from V and 1 base from J, with 20 bases between. The CDR3 DNA reads as TGTGCCAGCTCCCTCCCTCCGGACGGAACGAACACTGAAGCTTTCTTT. Protein sequence: CASSLPPDGTNTEAFF.

In this sample, this clonotype turned up many times. Its ends do not fully match the called genes, so a read error is possible. The V call is TRBV4-1, the J call TRBJ2-7, with 11 bases that match TRBD2. The CDR3 extends over 14 amino acids. The germline CDR1 and CDR2 sequences are MGHRA and YSYEKL. The CDR3 reads CASSQVLAGDEQYF. DNA for the CDR3: TGTGCCAGCAGCCAAGTACTAGCGGGAGACGAGCAGTACTTC.

The chain has TRBV6-6 and TRBJ2-3; 13 bases line up with TRBD2. The CDR3 runs 15 residues. Trimming took 8 bases from V and 6 from J; bases not matched to a gene: 8. Germline V gene data show CDR1 as MNHNY and CDR2 as SVGAGI (reference sequence). CDR3 bases: TGTGCCAGCGCTATACTAGCGGGAGGGAGGGATACGCAGTATTTT. This codes for CASAILAGGRDTQYF.

The chain uses TRBV28 and TRBJ2-7, with 10 nucleotides matching TRBD2. Germline CDR1 and CDR2: MDHEN and SYDVKM. The V gene end was trimmed by 6 bases and the J gene end by 0 bases; junction bases not matched to a gene: 5. The CDR3 is 15 residues long. CDR3 DNA sequence: TGTGCCAGCAGCCCCACTAGCGGGAACTCCTACGAGCAGTACTTC. Translating gives CASSPTSGNSYEQYF.

The chain carries TRBV28 and TRBJ2-7; TRBD2 is a possible D gene (6 bases). CDR3 length: 14 amino acids. In germline, CDR1 is MDHEN, CDR2 SYDVKM. The V end was cut by 6 bases, the J end by 3 bases, with 15 bases between. The CDR3 bases are TGTGCCAGCAGCCGGAGGGGATTTGGCTACGAGCAGTACTTC. This encodes CASSRRGFGYEQYF.

The chain links TRBV28 to TRBJ2-7, with D tentatively TRBD2 (6 bases). V lost 6 bases and J 9 bases, leaving 21 bases between the germline ends. Per germline, CDR1 MDHEN and CDR2 SYDVKM. The CDR3 consists of 14 residues. This CDR3 reads CASRTTGTGGTQYF. DNA for the CDR3: TGTGCCAGCAGAACGACCGGGACTGGCGGGACGCAGTACTTC.

The chain couples TRBV20-1 to TRBJ2-7; no reliable D call. Trimming shortened V by 1 base and J by 4 bases, and 17 bases separated the two germline ends. The germline V gene encodes CDR1 DFQATT and CDR2 SNEGSKA (reference sequence). This CDR3 has 15 amino acids. CDR3 nucleotides: TGCAGTGCTAGAGTTCTGAGCCTCAACAGATACGAGCAGTACTTC. It translates to CSARVLSLNRYEQYF.

The chain recombines TRBV20-1 with TRBJ1-2; no clear D gene. This CDR3 region has 10 residues. V was trimmed by 5 bases and J by 8 bases, leaving 9 bases between them. Germline CDR1 and CDR2: DFQATT and SNEGSKA (reference sequence). This chain's CDR3 is CSAFSGGYTF. As DNA, the CDR3 is TGCAGTGCTTTCTCTGGCGGCTACACCTTC.

A few counts support this clonotype. The V gene is TRBV29-1, the J gene TRBJ2-1; 7 nucleotides agree with TRBD2. CDR3 length: 14 residues. V lost 4 bases and J lost 6; bases outside the gene matches: 9. CDR1 is SQVTM, CDR2 ANQGSEA, per germline. CDR3 residues: CSVAILARPNEQFF. In DNA, the CDR3 is TGCAGCGTTGCAATACTAGCGAGACCCAATGAGCAGTTCTTC.

This clonotype occurred a few times. This chain's CDR3 is CSANPRVPDTQYF. As DNA, the CDR3 is TGCAGTGCTAACCCCAGGGTTCCAGATACGCAGTATTTT. This chain connects TRBV20-1 to TRBJ2-3, with D perhaps matching TRBD1 (5 bases). V was clipped by 4 bases and J by 4 bases, with 12 bases between them. The germline gives CDR1 DFQATT, CDR2 SNEGSKA (reference sequence). This CDR3 is 13 amino acids long.

This clonotype was counted only a few times. DNA of the CDR3: TGCGCCAGCAGCAACGACCGTTTCACTAGCGGGAGTATCCACGAGCAGTACTTC. This translates into CASSNDRFTSGSIHEQYF. The chain couples TRBV5-1 to TRBJ2-5, with 11 bases matching TRBD2. Near its end, the DNA agrees better with TRBJ2-7, so the J call may be wrong. This CDR3 is built from 18 residues. Germline V CDR1 and CDR2: SGHRS, YFSETQ.

This clonotype was seen ten or more times. The chain joins TRBV7-3 to TRBJ2-5; D call uncertain. V gave up 5 bases and J gave up 6 bases, with 7 bases separating them. Germline assignment: CDR1 SGHTA and CDR2 FQGTGA. The CDR3 length is 11 residues. CDR3 protein: CASSPPKTQYF. In DNA form, the CDR3 reads TGTGCCAGCAGCCCCCCGAAGACCCAGTACTTC.

The chain has TRBV29-1 and TRBJ2-1; TRBD1 matches 8 bases. The CDR3 runs 13 residues. With V trimmed by 7 bases and J by 1 base, 3 bases remained unmatched. CDR1 SQVTM and CDR2 ANQGSEA come from the germline V gene. CDR3 sequence reads: CSETGGSYNEQFF. In DNA form, the CDR3 reads TGCAGCGAAACAGGGGGGTCCTACAATGAGCAGTTCTTC.

The sample holds a few counts of this clonotype. V usage is TRBV10-2 and J usage is TRBJ2-3; D may be TRBD2 (6 bases). CDR1 is WSHSY and CDR2 is SAAADI in the germline V gene. The CDR3 covers 15 residues. V was cut by 6 bases and J by 4 bases, with 17 bases left in between. The CDR3 is CASRLIAEGADTQYF. The CDR3, as DNA: TGCGCCAGCAGACTTATAGCGGAGGGCGCAGATACGCAGTATTTT.